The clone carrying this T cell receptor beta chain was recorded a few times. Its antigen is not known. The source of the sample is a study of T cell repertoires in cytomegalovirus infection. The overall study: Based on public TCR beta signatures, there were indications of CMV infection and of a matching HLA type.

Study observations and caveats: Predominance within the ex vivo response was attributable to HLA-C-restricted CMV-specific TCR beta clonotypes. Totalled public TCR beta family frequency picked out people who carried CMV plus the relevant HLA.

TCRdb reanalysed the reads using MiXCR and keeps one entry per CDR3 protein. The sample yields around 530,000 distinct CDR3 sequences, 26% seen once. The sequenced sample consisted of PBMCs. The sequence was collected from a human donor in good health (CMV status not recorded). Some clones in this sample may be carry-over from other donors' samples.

The CDR3 loop reads CASSSPGNYGYTF. Written as DNA, the CDR3 is TGTGCCAGCAGCTCACCGGGAAACTATGGCTACACCTTC. The chain has TRBV11-2 and TRBJ1-2; D not certain. Germline V CDR1 and CDR2: SGHAT, FQNNGV. The CDR3 extends over 13 amino acids. Trimming cost V 4 bases and J 2 bases, with 8 bases left between them.